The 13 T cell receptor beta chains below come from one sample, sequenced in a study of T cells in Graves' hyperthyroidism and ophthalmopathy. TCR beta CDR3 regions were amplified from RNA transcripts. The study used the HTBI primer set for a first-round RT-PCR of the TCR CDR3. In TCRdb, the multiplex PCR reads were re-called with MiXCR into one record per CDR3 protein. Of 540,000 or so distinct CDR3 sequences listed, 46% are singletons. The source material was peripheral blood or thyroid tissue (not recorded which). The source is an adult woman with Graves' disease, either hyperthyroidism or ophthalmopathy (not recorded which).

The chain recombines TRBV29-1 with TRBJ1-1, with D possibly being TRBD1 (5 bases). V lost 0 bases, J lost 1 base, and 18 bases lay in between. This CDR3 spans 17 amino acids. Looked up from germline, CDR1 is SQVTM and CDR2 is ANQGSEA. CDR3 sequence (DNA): TGCAGCGTTGAAGATTGGGGGACCACCCTGAGGAACACTGAAGCTTTCTTT. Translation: CSVEDWGTTLRNTEAFF. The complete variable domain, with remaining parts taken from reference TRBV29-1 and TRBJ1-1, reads SAVISQKPSRDICQRGTSLTIQCQVDSQVTMMFWYRQQPGQSLTLIATANQGSEATYESGFVIDKFPISRPNLTFSTLTVSNMSPEDSSIYLCSVEDWGTTLRNTEAFFGQGTRLTVV.

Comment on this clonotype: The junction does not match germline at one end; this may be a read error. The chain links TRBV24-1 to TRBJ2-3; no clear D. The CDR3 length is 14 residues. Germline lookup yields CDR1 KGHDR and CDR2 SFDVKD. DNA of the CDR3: TGTGCCACCAGTGTTTTGACTGGCACAGATACGCAGTATTTT. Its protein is CATSVLTGTDTQYF.

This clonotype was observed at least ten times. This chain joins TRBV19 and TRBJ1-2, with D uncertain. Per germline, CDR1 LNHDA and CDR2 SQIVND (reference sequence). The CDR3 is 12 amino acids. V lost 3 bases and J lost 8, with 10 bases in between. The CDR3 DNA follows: TGTGCCAGTAGTATTAGCGGCGGAGGCTACACCTTC. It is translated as CASSISGGGYTF.

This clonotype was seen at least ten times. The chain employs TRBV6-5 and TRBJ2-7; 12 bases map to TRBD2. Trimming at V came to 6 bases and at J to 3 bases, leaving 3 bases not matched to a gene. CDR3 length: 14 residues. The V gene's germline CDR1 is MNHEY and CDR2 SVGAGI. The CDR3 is CASSRLAGVYEQYF. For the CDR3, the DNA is TGTGCCAGCAGCAGACTAGCGGGAGTCTACGAGCAGTACTTC.

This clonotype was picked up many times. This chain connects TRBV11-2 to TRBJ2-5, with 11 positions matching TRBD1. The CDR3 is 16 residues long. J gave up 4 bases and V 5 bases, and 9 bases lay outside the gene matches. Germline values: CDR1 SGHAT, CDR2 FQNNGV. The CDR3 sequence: CASSLTGTGGTETQYF. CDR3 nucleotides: TGTGCCAGCAGCCTAACCGGGACAGGGGGGACAGAGACCCAGTACTTC.

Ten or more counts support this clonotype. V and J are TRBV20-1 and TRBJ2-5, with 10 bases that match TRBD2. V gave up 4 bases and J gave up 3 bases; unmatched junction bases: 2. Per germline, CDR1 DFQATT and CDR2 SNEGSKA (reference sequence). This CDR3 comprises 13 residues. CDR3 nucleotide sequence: TGCAGTGCTACAGGACTAGCGGAAGAGACCCAGTACTTC. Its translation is CSATGLAEETQYF.

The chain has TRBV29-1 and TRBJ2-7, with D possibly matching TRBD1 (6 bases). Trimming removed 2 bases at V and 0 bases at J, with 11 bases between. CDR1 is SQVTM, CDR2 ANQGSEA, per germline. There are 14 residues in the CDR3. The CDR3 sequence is CSVESQGSSYEQYF. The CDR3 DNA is TGCAGCGTTGAAAGCCAGGGGAGCTCCTACGAGCAGTACTTC.

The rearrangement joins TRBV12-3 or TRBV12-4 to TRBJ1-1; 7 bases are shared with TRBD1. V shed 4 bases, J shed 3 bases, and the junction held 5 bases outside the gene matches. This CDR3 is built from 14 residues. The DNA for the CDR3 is TGTGCCAGCAGTTGGCCGGGACAGCACACTGAAGCTTTCTTT. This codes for CASSWPGQHTEAFF.

CDR3 residues: CASRDREGAFF. CDR3 sequence (DNA): TGTGCCAGCCGGGACAGGGAAGGAGCTTTCTTT. V and J are TRBV6-1 and TRBJ1-1, with 9 bases matching TRBD1. The ends lost 8 bases at V and 10 bases at J; junction bases unmatched: 5. There are 11 residues in the CDR3. Germline-derived CDR1 and CDR2 are MNHNS and SASEGT.

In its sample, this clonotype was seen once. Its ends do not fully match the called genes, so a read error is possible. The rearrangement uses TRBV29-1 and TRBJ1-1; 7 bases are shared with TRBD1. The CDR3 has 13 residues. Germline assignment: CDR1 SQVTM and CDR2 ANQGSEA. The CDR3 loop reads CSVARGLNTGAFF. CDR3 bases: TGCAGCGTTGCCAGGGGGTTAAACACTGGAGCTTTCTTT.

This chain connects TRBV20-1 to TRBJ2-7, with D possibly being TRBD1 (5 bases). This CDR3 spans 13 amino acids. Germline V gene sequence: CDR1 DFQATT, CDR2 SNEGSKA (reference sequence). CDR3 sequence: CSQGASLTYEQYF. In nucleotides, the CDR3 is TGCAGCCAAGGGGCCTCCCTTACCTACGAGCAGTACTTC.

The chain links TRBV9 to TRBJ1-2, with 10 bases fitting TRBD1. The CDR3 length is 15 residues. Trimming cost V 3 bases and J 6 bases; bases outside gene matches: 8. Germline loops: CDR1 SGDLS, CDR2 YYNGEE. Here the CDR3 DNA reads TGTGCCAGCAGCGGGAGTTCCGGGACAGGGGATGGCTACACCTTC. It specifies CASSGSSGTGDGYTF.

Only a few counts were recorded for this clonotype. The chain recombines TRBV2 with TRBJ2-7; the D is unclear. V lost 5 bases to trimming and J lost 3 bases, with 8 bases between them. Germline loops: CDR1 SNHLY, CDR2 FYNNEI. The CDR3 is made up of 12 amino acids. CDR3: CASSPLNYEQYF. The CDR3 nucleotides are TGTGCCAGCAGTCCATTAAACTACGAGCAGTACTTC.